The 9 T cell receptor beta chains below were found in one sample sequenced in a study of T cell clonality in common variable immunodeficiency. Profiled with immunoSEQ multiplex PCR; TCRdb holds only in-frame clones, not every one. The sample is made up of around 13,000 clones, none counted only once. Findings and limits, study-wide: Common variable immunodeficiency TCR beta sequences reportedly had fewer deletions and N-nucleotide insertions.

These TCRs' antigens remain unknown. Material: peripheral blood mononuclear cells. The receptors were gathered from a human donor with common variable immunodeficiency.

On this clone: Read sequence stops 3 residues before the CDR3 end, and the germline J gene provides the missing end. The V gene is TRBV6-2 or TRBV6-3, the J gene TRBJ2-7, with D uncertain. The germline CDR1 and CDR2 sequences are MNHEY and SVGEGT. This CDR3 region has 13 residues. Trimming pared 5 bases from V and 3 bases from J, leaving 11 bases between. CDR3 sequence reads: CASSGPEIYEQYF. The CDR3 bases that were read are TGTGCCAGCAGTGGGCCGGAGATCTACGAG.

Only a few counts were recorded for this clone. The sequence runs out 3 residues before the end of the CDR3; the remainder is reconstructed from the germline J gene. This chain links TRBV30 with TRBJ1-6, with 9 bases identical to TRBD1. The V and J ends lost 5 bases and 7 bases, in that order; junction bases with no gene match: 3. Looked up from germline, CDR1 is GTSNPN and CDR2 is SVGIG (reference sequence). The CDR3 contains 13 residues. The sequenced CDR3 bases are TGTGCCTGGGTAGGGACAGGGAATTCACCC. Translating gives CAWVGTGNSP. The whole CDR3 protein is CAWVGTGNSPLHF.

This clone came up many times. The read gets to within 3 residues of the CDR3 end, and the germline J gene fills in the rest. The chain combines TRBV5-1 with TRBJ2-3, with D unclear. V lost 0 bases and J lost 1, with 12 bases in between. The CDR3 totals 16 residues. Germline V gene lookup returns CDR1 SGHRS and CDR2 YFSETQ. The part of the CDR3 DNA that was read is TGCGCCAGCAGCTTGGAGGGCAGTAAGGGCACAGATACG. Amino acids: CASSLEGSKGTDT. In full, the CDR3 reads CASSLEGSKGTDTQYF.

Turning to this clone: The read ends 3 residues before the CDR3 terminus; that terminus is restored from the germline J gene. This chain uses TRBV5-1 with TRBJ2-7; possibly TRBD1 for D (6 bases). V was trimmed by 4 bases and J by 2 bases, leaving 13 bases between them. Germline V gene sequence: CDR1 SGHRS, CDR2 YFSETQ. The CDR3 consists of 14 residues. This chain's CDR3 is CASSLMDSAYEQYF. Incomplete CDR3 DNA: TGCGCCAGCAGCCTTATGGACAGCGCCTACGAG.

This clone has only a few counts. The read is 3 residues too short to cover the CDR3 end, so that end is filled in from the germline J gene. The V and J genes are TRBV19 and TRBJ1-4, with 8 bases aligning to TRBD1. The V gene's germline CDR1 is LNHDA and CDR2 SQIVND (reference sequence). This CDR3 region has 14 residues. Trimming took 5 bases from V and 6 from J; bases not matched to a gene: 5. CDR3: CASSLGQGYEKLFF. Partial CDR3 DNA: TGTGCCAGTAGTCTCGGACAGGGATATGAAAAA. Looking up the rest from reference TRBV19 and TRBJ1-4 gives the full variable domain: DGGITQSPKYLFRKEGQNVTLSCEQNLNHDAMYWYRQDPGQGLRLIYYSQIVNDFQKGDIAEGYSVSREKKESFPLTVTSAQKNPTAFYLCASSLGQGYEKLFFGSGTQLSVL.

In its sample, this clone was seen a few times. The read finishes 3 residues shy of the CDR3 end, and the germline J gene is used to complete it. This sequence joins TRBV18 and TRBJ1-1; unclear D gene. Germline lookup yields CDR1 KGHSH and CDR2 LQKENI. The CDR3 extends over 13 amino acids. The V end lost 3 bases, the J end lost 0 bases, and 5 bases lay between the germline ends. The CDR3 loop is CASSPGVNTEAFF. The sequenced CDR3 bases are TGTGCCAGCTCACCCGGGGTGAACACTGAA.

This clone was seen a few times. The read ends 3 residues before the CDR3 terminus; that terminus is restored from the germline J gene. The chain links TRBV19 to TRBJ1-5; D may be TRBD1 (5 bases). This CDR3 region has 13 residues. Germline CDR1 LNHDA, CDR2 SQIVND (reference sequence). Between the trimmed V and J ends, which lost 5 bases and 8 bases, there was a span of 13 bases. The part of the CDR3 DNA that was read is TGTGCCAGTAGTGTGGGACTGAGCGAGCCC. Its protein product is CASSVGLSEP. The whole CDR3 reads CASSVGLSEPQHF.

This clone was detected only a few times. The read ends 3 residues shy of where the CDR3 ends; the end is completed using the germline J gene. The chain combines TRBV7-9 with TRBJ2-7; possibly TRBD2 for D (5 bases). The CDR3 loop spans 15 amino acids. Per the germline V gene, CDR1 is SEHNR and CDR2 is FQNEAQ (reference sequence). V lost 1 base, J lost 4 bases, and 14 bases lay in between. The sequenced part of the CDR3 DNA is TGTGCCAGCAGCTTAGATGCGGGCGGACCGTACGAG. This codes for CASSLDAGGPYE. The whole CDR3 sequence reads CASSLDAGGPYEQYF.

With regard to this clone: The read halts 3 residues ahead of the CDR3 end, with the missing end drawn from the germline J gene. This chain connects TRBV6-2 or TRBV6-3 to TRBJ1-1, with 8 bases identical to TRBD1. Per germline, CDR1 MNHEY and CDR2 SVGEGT. CDR3 length: 12 amino acids. Trimming took 6 bases from V and 5 from J; bases not matched to a gene: 2. CDR3 sequence: CASSRTGTEAFF. The CDR3 DNA, read in part, is TGTGCCAGCAGCCGGACAGGGACTGAA.